This T cell receptor beta chain was identified during a study of T cells in Graves' hyperthyroidism and ophthalmopathy. Clinical Activity Scores of at least 3, NOSPECS grades of at least 4 and durations under 3 months characterized ophthalmopathy patients. Pregnant or lactating patients were excluded, as were those with uncontrolled infection or other autoimmune disease. Amplification targeted TCR beta CDR3 regions from RNA transcripts. First-round RT-PCR with HTBI primers amplified the TCR CDR3 region. TCRdb called the multiplex PCR reads again in MiXCR, with one record for every CDR3 protein. This table holds about 600,000 distinct CDR3 sequences, 13% to 15% found once. Concerning this clonotype itself: A read error may be the cause here, since a much bigger clone is one base away.

The length of the CDR3 is 18 residues. Germline lookup yields CDR1 LNHNV and CDR2 YYDKDF (reference sequence). The chain combines TRBV15 with TRBJ2-3, with D possibly TRBD1 on 5 matching bases. The sample was blood. This TCR came from a woman aged 18 to 35 with Graves' ophthalmopathy. For the CDR3, the DNA is TGTGTCACCAGCAGAGATACCACGTGGCAGGGCAGCACAGATACGCAGTATTTT. This codes for CVTSRDTTWQGSTDTQYF.